Listed here are 20 T cell receptor beta chains from one sample, sequenced in a study of T cell responses to AZD1222 COVID-19 vaccine. Sequenced by immunoSEQ multiplex PCR; TCRdb stores in-frame clones only, minus some. The sample holds roughly 100,000 clones, roughly 88% seen once. Sequenced material: peripheral blood, taken on day 0 of AZD1222 vaccination. The source is an adult in good health.

The chain has TRBV6-2 or TRBV6-3 and TRBJ2-2; TRBD2 matches 10 bases. The V and J ends lost 6 bases and 6 bases, in that order; junction bases with no gene match: 7. The germline CDR1 and CDR2 sequences are MNHEY and SVGEGT. The CDR3 is 15 amino acids. As DNA, the CDR3 is TGTGCCAGCAGCCTAGCGGGGGTGTCCTCCGGGGAGCTGTTTTTT. Residues: CASSLAGVSSGELFF.

J is TRBJ1-5 and V is TRBV7-8; TRBD1 matches 7 bases. Unmatched junction bases numbered 13, after V lost 5 bases and J lost 6 bases. CDR3 length: 16 amino acids. Germline CDR1 is SGHVS and CDR2 is FQNEAQ. This chain's CDR3 is CASSPRYDREVQPQHF. In nucleotides, the CDR3 is TGTGCCAGCAGCCCTCGCTATGACAGGGAAGTTCAGCCCCAGCATTTT.

V usage is TRBV24-1 and J usage is TRBJ2-3; D ambiguous. CDR1 is KGHDR, CDR2 SFDVKD, per germline. V gave up 3 bases and J gave up 3 bases, with 6 bases separating them. The length of the CDR3 is 13 residues. Here the CDR3 reads CATSDTLTDTQYF. As DNA, the CDR3 is TGTGCCACCAGTGATACTTTAACAGATACGCAGTATTTT.

This clone occurred once. The rearrangement joins TRBV4-1 to TRBJ2-5; 10 positions agree with TRBD2. This CDR3 is built from 16 residues. Germline CDR1 reads MGHRA; CDR2 reads YSYEKL. V gave up 4 bases and J gave up 5 bases; unmatched junction bases: 10. The CDR3 nucleotides are TGCGCCAGCAGCCTATCTAGCGGGGGCACGGGGGAGACCCAGTACTTC. Amino acid sequence: CASSLSSGGTGETQYF.

This sequence joins TRBV29-1 and TRBJ1-1; D uncertain. The V and J ends lost 4 bases and 1 base respectively, with 10 bases between them. The CDR3 has 13 amino acids. The germline gives CDR1 SQVTM, CDR2 ANQGSEA. CDR3 DNA sequence: TGCAGCGTTGCGGACGTAAAGAACACTGAAGCTTTCTTT. Its protein product is CSVADVKNTEAFF. Full variable domain (remainder filled in from reference TRBV29-1 and TRBJ1-1): SAVISQKPSRDICQRGTSLTIQCQVDSQVTMMFWYRQQPGQSLTLIATANQGSEATYESGFVIDKFPISRPNLTFSTLTVSNMSPEDSSIYLCSVADVKNTEAFFGQGTRLTVV.

The genes are TRBV6-5 and TRBJ2-4; TRBD2 might be the D (5 bases). Trimming pared 7 bases from V and 9 bases from J, leaving 19 bases between. CDR3 size: 14 residues. Germline CDR1 reads MNHEY; CDR2 reads SVGAGI. DNA of the CDR3: TGTGCCAGCATGATAGATGGTAGAGGAGGCATTCAGTACTTC. It encodes CASMIDGRGGIQYF.

The J gene is TRBJ2-1, the V gene TRBV5-4; D gene uncertain. Trimming took 0 bases from V and 4 from J, leaving 11 bases between them. The germline V gene encodes CDR1 SGHNT and CDR2 YYREEE (reference sequence). The length of the CDR3 is 15 residues. In DNA form, the CDR3 reads TGTGCCAGCAGCTTGGAGGGTGGGCAGTACAATGAGCAGTTCTTC. Its protein product is CASSLEGGQYNEQFF. The variable domain in full, with the rest retrieved from reference TRBV5-4 and TRBJ2-1, is ETGVTQSPTHLIKTRGQQVTLRCSSQSGHNTVSWYQQALGQGPQFIFQYYREEENGRGNFPPRFSGLQFPNYSSELNVNALELDDSALYLCASSLEGGQYNEQFFGPGTRLTVL.

The V gene is TRBV9, the J gene TRBJ1-2; the D gene is possibly TRBD1 (6 bases). Germline lookup yields CDR1 SGDLS and CDR2 YYNGEE. CDR3 size: 14 residues. The V end lost 3 bases, the J end lost 1 base, and 10 bases lay between the germline ends. CDR3 nucleotide sequence: TGTGCCAGCAGCGCGGGACACATTAACTATGGCTACACCTTC. This gives the protein CASSAGHINYGYTF.

The chain recombines TRBV5-1 with TRBJ1-1; no clear D gene. V shed 2 bases and J shed 0 bases, with 8 bases lying between them. The CDR3 has 14 residues. Germline CDR1 reads SGHRS; CDR2 reads YFSETQ. In nucleotides, the CDR3 is TGCGCCAGCAGCTTCGCCAGCGTGAACACTGAAGCTTTCTTT. Amino acid sequence: CASSFASVNTEAFF.

The chain carries TRBV30 and TRBJ2-5; no definite D call. The CDR3 spans 12 residues. The V end was cut by 2 bases, the J end by 5 bases, with 9 bases between. Germline V gene sequence: CDR1 GTSNPN, CDR2 SVGIG (reference sequence). The CDR3 sequence: CAWSFTAETQYF. In nucleotides, the CDR3 is TGTGCCTGGAGTTTCACGGCGGAGACCCAGTACTTC.

J is TRBJ2-2 and V is TRBV29-1; D unclear. Trimming shortened V by 3 bases and J by 7 bases, and 9 bases separated the two germline ends. The germline V gene encodes CDR1 SQVTM and CDR2 ANQGSEA. The CDR3 spans 12 residues. The DNA for the CDR3 is TGCAGCGTTGACAGGTCGCTCGGGGAGCTGTTTTTT. The encoded protein is CSVDRSLGELFF.

The chain joins TRBV29-1 to TRBJ1-2; D gene uncertain. This CDR3 is 14 amino acids long. V lost 1 base and J 0 bases, leaving 9 bases between the germline ends. CDR1 and CDR2 (germline): SQVTM, ANQGSEA. The CDR3 region has the DNA TGCAGCGTTGAAGGAGGCAGATCTAACTATGGCTACACCTTC. This codes for CSVEGGRSNYGYTF.

The chain recombines TRBV19 with TRBJ2-2, with D maybe TRBD2 (6 bases). Germline CDR1 and CDR2: LNHDA and SQIVND (reference sequence). CDR3 size: 16 residues. Trimming cost V 4 bases and J 0 bases, with 12 bases left between them. This CDR3 is CASSRGVGANTGELFF. The CDR3 nucleotides read TGTGCCAGTAGTAGGGGGGTAGGGGCGAACACCGGGGAGCTGTTTTTT.

The chain is built from TRBV9 and TRBJ1-2, with 7 positions matching TRBD1. V was pared by 4 bases and J by 8 bases, with 11 bases of the junction left unmatched. The CDR3 runs 14 residues. Germline lookup yields CDR1 SGDLS and CDR2 YYNGEE. CDR3 loop: CASSRSEGAGGYTF. In nucleotides, the CDR3 is TGTGCCAGCAGCAGAAGTGAGGGGGCGGGAGGCTACACCTTC.

The CDR3 region has the DNA TGTGCCAGCAGTCAACTGGGGACATTTGGAAACACCATATATTTT. The encoded protein is CASSQLGTFGNTIYF. The chain uses TRBV6-5 and TRBJ1-3; possible D gene TRBD1, 6 bases. Germline lookup yields CDR1 MNHEY and CDR2 SVGAGI. V was pared by 5 bases and J by 3 bases, with 14 bases between. The CDR3 sequence is 15 residues long.

This clone has more than one count but fewer than ten. This chain connects TRBV7-8 to TRBJ1-6; D is ambiguous. With 3 bases removed from V and 4 bases from J, the gap between germline ends came to 16 bases. The CDR3 covers 17 residues. Germline CDR1 SGHVS, CDR2 FQNEAQ. The CDR3 spells CASSLAAVTSYNSPLHF. In DNA form, the CDR3 reads TGTGCCAGCAGCTTGGCGGCGGTGACATCTTATAATTCACCCCTCCACTTT.

The CDR3 nucleotides read TGTGCCAGCAGCTTAGATTCGCGACAGGGGATTAGCGACGAGCAGTACTTC. Encoded protein: CASSLDSRQGISDEQYF. The chain has TRBV11-2 and TRBJ2-7; TRBD1 matches 8 bases. The CDR3 is 17 amino acids. Germline values: CDR1 SGHAT, CDR2 FQNNGV. V shed 0 bases, J shed 5 bases, and the junction held 12 bases outside the gene matches.

The chain has TRBV29-1 and TRBJ2-3; no definite D call. The germline V gene encodes CDR1 SQVTM and CDR2 ANQGSEA. The CDR3 runs 12 residues. Trimming took off 6 bases at V and 6 bases at J, with 13 bases between the two ends. The CDR3 loop is CSVVTGKDTQYF. DNA of the CDR3: TGCAGCGTCGTGACGGGCAAGGATACGCAGTATTTT.

The gene calls are TRBV2 and TRBJ1-2; a weak D match, TRBD1 (5 bases). This CDR3 has 13 residues. Germline CDR1 reads SNHLY; CDR2 reads FYNNEI. V was shortened by 6 bases and J by 6 bases, with 14 bases between the two germline ends. CDR3 bases: TGTGCCAGCAGGGGGGACGGGGTCGATGGCTACACCTTC. It specifies CASRGDGVDGYTF.

This clone appeared a single time. The gene calls are TRBV6-2 or TRBV6-3 and TRBJ1-5, with no clear D. CDR3 length: 13 amino acids. Germline V lookup: CDR1 MNHEY, CDR2 SVGEGT. The V end was cut by 6 bases, the J end by 7 bases, with 13 bases between. Written as DNA, the CDR3 is TGTGCCAGCAGCCCCGAAAGAATACAGCCCCAGCATTTT. This codes for CASSPERIQPQHF.